This entry lists 12 T cell receptor beta chains sequenced from one sample in a study of blood T cell repertoires in COVID-19 (dated by TCRdb to about 2020). The library was built by means of the immunoSEQ multiplex PCR assay. The clones in this table, taken by TCRdb from immuneACCESS, are in-frame only. Not every clone is retained; where verified, under half of the shortfall comes from an unresolved V gene, and the cause of the rest is unknown. For this sample there are over 90,000 clones; 87% appear just once. Under 2.5% of the sample goes to the ten largest clones. Material: peripheral blood. These receptors originate from a man aged 50-60 years with active COVID-19.

This clone appeared once. This sequence joins TRBV27 and TRBJ1-1; a weak D match, TRBD1 (5 bases). The ends were cut back, 3 bases at V and 0 bases at J, with 14 bases in the middle. This CDR3 is built from 16 residues. The V gene's germline CDR1 is MNHEY and CDR2 SMNVEV (reference sequence). Here the CDR3 DNA reads TGTGCCAGCAGTTTGTCGGGACTTAACATGAACACTGAAGCTTTCTTT. As protein: CASSLSGLNMNTEAFF.

The J gene is TRBJ1-1, the V gene TRBV10-3; TRBD1 might be the D (6 bases). CDR1 and CDR2 from the germline V gene are ENHRY and SYGVKD. Trimming removed 7 bases at V and 2 bases at J, with 17 bases between. This CDR3 comprises 15 residues. CDR3 nucleotides: TGTGCCATCAAGGCCGGACAGTGGGGTAACACTGAAGCTTTCTTT. Encoded protein: CAIKAGQWGNTEAFF.

This chain joins TRBV29-1 and TRBJ2-3, with D possibly being TRBD2 (6 bases). Trimming took off 7 bases at V and 3 bases at J, with 20 bases between the two ends. The CDR3 spans 15 residues. In germline, CDR1 is SQVTM, CDR2 ANQGSEA. In DNA, the CDR3 is TGCAGCGCCCGCCGATCGGGGGAGGTGACAGATACGCAGTATTTT. Encoded protein: CSARRSGEVTDTQYF.

Notes on this clone: Other DNA variants within this sample encode the same CDR3. The chain carries TRBV27 and TRBJ2-7; the match to TRBD1 covers 9 bases. Germline trimming cut 5 bases from V and 1 base from J; bases unmatched to any gene: 6. The CDR3 extends over 15 amino acids. In germline, CDR1 is MNHEY, CDR2 SMNVEV (reference sequence). DNA for the CDR3: TGTGCCAGCAGTCGTCCGGGACAGGGATCCTACGAGCAGTACTTC. Its protein is CASSRPGQGSYEQYF.

The rearrangement links TRBV20-1 to TRBJ2-1; maybe TRBD1 (7 bases). With 3 bases removed from V and 8 bases from J, the gap between germline ends came to 14 bases. Germline assignment: CDR1 DFQATT and CDR2 SNEGSKA (reference sequence). This CDR3 region has 13 residues. CDR3 DNA: TGCAGTGCTAGTGGAGGGGGCATCTATGAGCAGTTCTTC. This gives the protein CSASGGGIYEQFF.

The chain couples TRBV7-2 to TRBJ1-2; D remains unclear. Trimming took 5 bases from V and 2 from J, leaving 12 bases between them. Germline V gives CDR1 SGHTA, CDR2 FQGNSA. This CDR3 comprises 14 residues. The CDR3 spells CASSPGVANYGYTF. CDR3 coding DNA: TGTGCCAGCAGCCCCGGAGTCGCGAACTATGGCTACACCTTC.

V is TRBV21-1 and J is TRBJ2-1; no DNA check was done on the table's D call, TRBD1. TRBV21-1 is designated a pseudogene. This CDR3 is built from 16 residues. CDR3 amino acids: CASSKGEDRAGNEQFF. The CDR3 DNA reads as TGTGCCAGCAGCAAAGGGGAGGACAGGGCGGGCAATGAGCAGTTCTTC.

The chain uses TRBV15 and TRBJ2-2, with D uncertain. The V end lost 8 bases, the J end lost 2 bases, and 9 bases lay between the germline ends. The CDR3 runs to 13 residues. Germline CDR1 LNHNV, CDR2 YYDKDF (reference sequence). The CDR3 reads CATLGRNTGELFF. The CDR3 coding sequence is TGTGCCACCTTGGGCAGAAACACCGGGGAGCTGTTTTTT.

This chain joins TRBV3-1 (or the pseudogene TRBV3-2) and TRBJ1-2; maybe TRBD1 (5 bases). In germline, CDR1 is LGHDT, CDR2 YNNKEL (reference sequence). V shed 1 base and J shed 8 bases, with 11 bases lying between them. CDR3 length: 13 residues. DNA of the CDR3: TGTGCCAGCAGCCAAGCGGTAAGGGGAGGCTACACCTTC. Amino acid sequence: CASSQAVRGGYTF.

The V gene is TRBV9, the J gene TRBJ1-2; 9 bases agree with TRBD1. V lost 3 bases and J lost 6; bases outside the gene matches: 12. CDR3 length: 16 residues. Germline CDR1 is SGDLS and CDR2 is YYNGEE. CDR3 residues: CASSGQQGAPINGYTF. The CDR3 DNA reads TGTGCCAGCAGCGGCCAACAGGGGGCTCCGATTAATGGCTACACCTTC.

The chain carries TRBV3-1 (or the pseudogene TRBV3-2) and TRBJ2-3; 13 bases match TRBD2. CDR3 length: 16 amino acids. Trimming took 4 bases from V and 1 from J; bases not matched to a gene: 2. Germline CDR1 LGHDT, CDR2 YNNKEL (reference sequence). In DNA form, the CDR3 reads TGTGCCAGCAGCCGACTAGCGGGGGGAGGCACAGATACGCAGTATTTT. Protein sequence: CASSRLAGGGTDTQYF.

This clone was seen once. J is TRBJ2-2 and V is TRBV4-1; D possibly corresponds to TRBD2 (6 bases). Germline values: CDR1 MGHRA, CDR2 YSYEKL. Trimming removed 4 bases from V and 7 bases from J, with 10 bases in between. CDR3 length: 13 residues. CDR3 DNA: TGCGCCAGCAGCCTCCGGAGGGACGGGGAGCTGTTTTTT. Protein: CASSLRRDGELFF.